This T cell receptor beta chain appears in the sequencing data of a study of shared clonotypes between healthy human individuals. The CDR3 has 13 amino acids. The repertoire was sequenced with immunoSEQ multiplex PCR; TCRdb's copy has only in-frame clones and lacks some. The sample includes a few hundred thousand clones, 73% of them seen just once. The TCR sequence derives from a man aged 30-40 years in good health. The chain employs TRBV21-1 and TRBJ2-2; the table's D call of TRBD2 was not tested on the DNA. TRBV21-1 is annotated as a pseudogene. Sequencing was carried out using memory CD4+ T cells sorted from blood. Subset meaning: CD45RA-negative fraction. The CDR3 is CASSKAPGGELFF. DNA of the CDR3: TGTGCCAGCAGCAAAGCTCCGGGTGGGGAGCTGTTTTTT.